This TCR beta chain was found in a study of cytomegalovirus exposure and HLA in healthy donors. Per the germline V gene, CDR1 is LNHDA and CDR2 is SQIVND (reference sequence). V was clipped by 5 bases and J by 0 bases, with 11 bases between them. This CDR3 region has 15 residues. Study-wide points: The study designated 150 or so TCR beta chains cytomegalovirus-associated. Prior analysis indicated that the majority of TCR beta V segments exhibited productivity approximately 87% or approximately 30% of the time.

Turning to this clone: Its antigen is not known.

PCR was performed using 60 Vbeta and 13 Jbeta primers. Sequenced by immunoSEQ multiplex PCR; TCRdb stores in-frame clones only, minus some. The table lists roughly 58,000 clones, 75% to 85% of them singletons. This TCR came from a woman in her thirties or forties in good health and CMV-seronegative. Material for sequencing was PBMCs. The chain has TRBV19 and TRBJ2-1, with a tentative D call TRBD1 (5 bases). The DNA for the CDR3 is TGTGCCAGTAGTGTCGGACATCTCTCCTACAATGAGCAGTTCTTC. It yields the protein CASSVGHLSYNEQFF.